These T cell receptor beta chains were read from a single sample in a study of neoadjuvant anti-PD-1 for oral cavity cancer. Sequencing used immunoSEQ multiplex PCR; TCRdb keeps in-frame clones, though not all of them. Altogether over 15,000 clones are present, 72% being singletons, with the ten largest covering over 2%. Sequencing used PBMCs, obtained before nivolumab (anti-PD-1) treatment. The source is a person between 40 and 80 years old with oral cavity squamous cell carcinoma. CDR3s include the opening cysteine and the closing phenylalanine or tryptophan. The order of the fields is D gene, J gene, clone size, V gene, CDR3 DNA, CDR3 protein. D genes are given only for firm matches. A row's size may be missing; if present it is once, few, many or a size class.

>.|TRBJ1-4|.|TRBV4-1
TGCGCCAGCAGAGATTGGCGGGGTCCCCGGGGGATGAGTGAAAAACTGTTTTTT
CASRDWRGPRGMSEKLFF
>.|TRBJ1-2|.|TRBV5-1
TGCGCCTGCAAGGAGGGGATAGGCGGGAATGGCTACACCTTC
CACKEGIGGNGYTF
>.|TRBJ1-2|.|TRBV27
TGTGCCAGCAGTTTTCAGGGGTTGGGCGGCTACACCTTC
CASSFQGLGGYTF
>TRBD1|TRBJ1-5|.|TRBV7-9
TGTGCCAGCAGCAAGGGGGCCGGGGATCAGCCCCAGCATTTT
CASSKGAGDQPQHF
>.|TRBJ1-5|few|TRBV19
TGTGCCAGTAGTATTTTTACAGCTCAGGGGAATCAGCCCCAGCATTTT
CASSIFTAQGNQPQHF
>.|TRBJ2-7|few|TRBV11-2
TGTGCCAGCAGGTCCCTTGGCCAGCTAACCTACGAGCAGTACTTC
CASRSLGQLTYEQYF
>.|TRBJ1-4|.|TRBV7-8
TGTGCCAGCAGCTTCACTCGGGCGCGGACCCGCGAAGAAAAACTGTTTTTT
CASSFTRARTREEKLFF
>.|TRBJ1-2|.|TRBV27
TGTGCCAGCAGTTTCAAGGAGCACTATGGCTACACCTTC
CASSFKEHYGYTF
>.|TRBJ1-6|.|TRBV14
TGTGCCAGCAGCCTTAGACGATTCGACAGTCCTAATTCACCCCTCCACTTT
CASSLRRFDSPNSPLHF
>.|TRBJ1-2|.|TRBV7-2
TGTGCCAGCAGCGTCCCCGGGGGAGGGTATTACTATGGCTACACCTTC
CASSVPGGGYYYGYTF
>TRBD1|TRBJ2-1|.|TRBV5-1
TGCGCCAGCAGCCCCGGACAGGGAAGCAATGAGCAGTTCTTC
CASSPGQGSNEQFF
>.|TRBJ2-1|few|TRBV5-1
TGCGCCAGCAGCTTAAGGGGTTCCTATGAGCAGTTCTTC
CASSLRGSYEQFF
>.|TRBJ2-5|.|TRBV7-2
TGTGCCAGCAGCTCGAGGGGTCCGTCGGGGGAGACCCAGTACTTC
CASSSRGPSGETQYF
>.|TRBJ2-7|few|TRBV5-1
TGCGCCAGCAGCCACGGAGAACGCTACGAGCAGTACTTC
CASSHGERYEQYF
>.|TRBJ1-3|.|TRBV7-9
TGTGCCAGCAGCTTATCCACAGGCCACTCTGGAAACACCATATATTTT
CASSLSTGHSGNTIYF
>TRBD1|TRBJ1-3|.|TRBV4-1
TGCGCCAGCAGCCAAACCGGACAGGATTGGCACACCATATATTTT
CASSQTGQDWHTIYF
>.|TRBJ2-7|few|TRBV5-1
TGCGCCAGCAGCTTGTCGCAGGAGCGCTACGAGCAGTACTTC
CASSLSQERYEQYF
>.|TRBJ2-5|.|TRBV5-6
TGTGCCAGCAGCTTGGAGGGACTGCAAGAGACCCAGTACTTC
CASSLEGLQETQYF
>.|TRBJ2-3|.|TRBV10-3
TGTGCCATCAGTGAGTCGACGGGGTTAGGAACGCAGTATTTT
CAISESTGLGTQYF
>TRBD2|TRBJ2-3|.|TRBV6-6
TGTGCCAGCAGTTACCTTGCGGGGGGTTACACAGATACGCAGTATTTT
CASSYLAGGYTDTQYF
>.|TRBJ1-1|few|TRBV11-2
TGTGCCAGCATCCGGCCGAGGACTGAAGCTTTCTTT
CASIRPRTEAFF
>.|TRBJ2-2|.|TRBV4-1
TGCGCCAGCAGCCAAAGGTATAGCGGACCGAACACCGGGGAGCTGTTTTTT
CASSQRYSGPNTGELFF
>.|TRBJ2-7|.|TRBV6-5
TGTGCCAGCAGTCCCCACGAGGGTCGACATGACGAGCAGTACTTC
CASSPHEGRHDEQYF
>.|TRBJ2-5|.|TRBV5-1
TGCGCCAGCAGCTTGGTCTCAGGGTCAGAGACCCAGTACTTC
CASSLVSGSETQYF
>TRBD2|TRBJ2-3|.|TRBV2
TGTGCCAGCAGTGGAGCACTGGGACTAGCGGGGAACACAGATACGCAGTATTTT
CASSGALGLAGNTDTQYF
>.|TRBJ1-1|.|TRBV27
TGTGCCAGCAGTTTGAGGGGTAGCTCTGAAGCTTTCTTT
CASSLRGSSEAFF
>TRBD1|TRBJ1-1|.|TRBV7-3
TGTGCCAGCAGCTCCGCCGGGACAGGGCGTGCTTTCTTT
CASSSAGTGRAFF
>.|TRBJ2-7|.|TRBV15
TGTGCCACCAGCATAAGCTCCTACGAGCAGTACTTC
CATSISSYEQYF
>.|TRBJ2-6|.|TRBV7-9
TGTGCCAGCAGCTTGGAGGGGGCCGGGGCCAACGTCCTGACTTTC
CASSLEGAGANVLTF
>.|TRBJ1-1|few|TRBV2
TGTGCCAGCAGGCGTGCGGCTGAAGCTTTCTTT
CASRRAAEAFF
>.|TRBJ1-3|.|TRBV5-1
TGCGCCAGCAGCTTGTCTGGTGGGGTTTATGGAAACACCATATATTTT
CASSLSGGVYGNTIYF
>.|TRBJ2-1|.|TRBV5-1
TGCGCCAGCAGCTGGGGGACTTCCCTTGAAAATGAGCAGTTCTTC
CASSWGTSLENEQFF
>.|TRBJ1-4|.|TRBV29-1
TGCAGCGTTGAGGTCGGGGAACGGGAAAAACTGTTTTTT
CSVEVGEREKLFF
>.|TRBJ1-3|few|TRBV5-4
TGTGCCAGCAGCTTGGGGGGGGTCGGAGGAAACACCATATATTTT
CASSLGGVGGNTIYF
>.|TRBJ1-2|few|TRBV7-9
TGTGCCAGCAGCTCGGTCAGGGGCCCCAGCGGTGGCTACACCTTC
CASSSVRGPSGGYTF
>.|TRBJ1-3|.|TRBV4-1
TGCGCCAGCAGCCACCTATATTATATACAGGGTCTTAACACCATATATTTT
CASSHLYYIQGLNTIYF
>.|TRBJ2-5|once|TRBV9
TGTGCCAGCAGCGTTTTCGGGGAATTAGAGACCCAGTACTTC
CASSVFGELETQYF
>.|TRBJ2-3|.|TRBV13
TGTGCCAGCATCACTAGATGGGCAAGCACAGATACGCAGTATTTT
CASITRWASTDTQYF
>TRBD2|TRBJ2-1|.|TRBV5-1
TGCGCCAGCAGCTTGGTCATTACTAGCGGAAACAATGAGCAGTTCTTC
CASSLVITSGNNEQFF
>TRBD2|TRBJ2-2|few|TRBV9
TGTGCCAGCAGCGCACCGTTAGGCGGGAGGGACACCGGGGAGCTGTTTTTT
CASSAPLGGRDTGELFF